The entry below gives a single T cell receptor beta chain sequence along with its context. These data originate in a study of control samples from healthy donors and cancer patients. This table comes from immunoSEQ multiplex PCR, and its TCRdb copy is limited to in-frame clones, with some not included. The data show some 57,000 clones, roughly 96% seen once. V lost 2 bases, J lost 0 bases, and 9 bases lay in between. CDR3 length equals 14 residues. Germline V gene data show CDR1 as SGHRS and CDR2 as YFSETQ. The specimen was blood. This clonotype originated in a man aged 25 to 40 in good health. The rearrangement joins TRBV5-1 to TRBJ2-7; no clear D gene. CDR3 sequence: CASSFDINSYEQYF. The CDR3 region has the DNA TGCGCCAGCAGCTTTGACATCAACTCCTACGAGCAGTACTTC.